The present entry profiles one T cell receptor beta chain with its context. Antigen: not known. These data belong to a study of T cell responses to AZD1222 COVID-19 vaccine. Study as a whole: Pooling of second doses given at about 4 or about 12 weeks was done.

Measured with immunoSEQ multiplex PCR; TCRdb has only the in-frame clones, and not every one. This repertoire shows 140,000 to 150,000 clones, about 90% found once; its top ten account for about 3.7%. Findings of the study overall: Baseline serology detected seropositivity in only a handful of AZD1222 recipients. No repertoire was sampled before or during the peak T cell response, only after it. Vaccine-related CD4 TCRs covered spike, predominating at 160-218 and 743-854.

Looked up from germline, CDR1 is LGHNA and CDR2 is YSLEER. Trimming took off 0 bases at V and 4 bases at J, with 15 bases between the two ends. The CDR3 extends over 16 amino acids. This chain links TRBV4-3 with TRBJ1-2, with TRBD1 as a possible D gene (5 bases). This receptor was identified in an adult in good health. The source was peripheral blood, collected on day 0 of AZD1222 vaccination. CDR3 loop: CASSQEGAGTSYGYTF. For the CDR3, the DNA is TGCGCCAGCAGCCAAGAAGGGGCAGGAACATCCTATGGCTACACCTTC.